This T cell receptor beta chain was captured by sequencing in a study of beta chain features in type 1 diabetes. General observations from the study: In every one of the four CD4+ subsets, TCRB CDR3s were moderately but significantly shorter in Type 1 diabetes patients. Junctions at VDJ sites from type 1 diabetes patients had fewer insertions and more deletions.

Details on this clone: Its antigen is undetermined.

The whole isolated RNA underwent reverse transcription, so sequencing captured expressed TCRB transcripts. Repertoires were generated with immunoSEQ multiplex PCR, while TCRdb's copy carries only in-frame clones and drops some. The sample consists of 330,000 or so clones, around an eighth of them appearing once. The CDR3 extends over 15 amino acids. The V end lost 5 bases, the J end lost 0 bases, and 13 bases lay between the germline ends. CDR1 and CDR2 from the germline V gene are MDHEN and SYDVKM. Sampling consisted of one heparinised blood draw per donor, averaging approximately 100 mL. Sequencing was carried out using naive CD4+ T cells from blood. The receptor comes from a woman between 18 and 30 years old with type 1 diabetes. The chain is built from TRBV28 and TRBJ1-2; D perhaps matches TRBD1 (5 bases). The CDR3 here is CASSPRGRPNYGYTF. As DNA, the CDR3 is TGTGCCAGCAGTCCAAGGGGCAGACCTAACTATGGCTACACCTTC.